This TCR beta chain was sequenced for a study of blood T cell repertoires in COVID-19. V gave up 3 bases and J gave up 0 bases, with 11 bases separating them. Germline V gene lookup returns CDR1 KGHSH and CDR2 LQKENI. This CDR3 comprises 15 residues. TCRdb keeps only in-frame clones here, not all; method: immunoSEQ multiplex PCR. Here the sample spans about 150,000 clones, around 83% being singletons. This clone appeared a few times. Sequencing was performed on peripheral blood. The sequence derives from an elderly woman with acute or convalescent COVID-19. The gene calls are TRBV18 and TRBJ1-1, with a possible D match to TRBD1 (6 bases). DNA of the CDR3: TGTGCCAGCTCACCCCCCGGACAGATGAACACTGAAGCTTTCTTT. Translating gives CASSPPGQMNTEAFF. Complete variable domain (other parts from reference TRBV18 and TRBJ1-1): NAGVMQNPRHLVRRRGQEARLRCSPMKGHSHVYWYRQLPEEGLKFMVYLQKENIIDESGMPKERFSAEFPKEGPSILRIQQVVRGDSAAYFCASSPPGQMNTEAFFGQGTRLTVV.